The clone carrying this T cell receptor (beta chain) was counted many times. Its antigen is as yet unknown. This entry is derived from a study of early T cells in non-severe SARS-CoV-2 infection. Across the whole study: Unpaired chains resulted from sequencing bulk RNA of unsorted whole blood.

Study conclusions and caveats: The matching step, a VDJdb search, favored anti-spike CD8 responses and missed private and CD4 specificities.

V was pared by 3 bases and J by 1 base, with 9 bases between. Germline lookup yields CDR1 KGHSH and CDR2 LQKENI. This CDR3 region has 14 residues. Individual cDNA molecules carried attached unique molecular identifiers. Using its own MiXCR run on the 5' RACE reads, TCRdb lists one record per CDR3 protein. The sample lists over 85,000 distinct CDR3 sequences, under 15% seen once, with approximately 6% in the top ten. The clonotype was recovered from an adult who was a healthcare worker with PCR-confirmed SARS-CoV-2 infection or an uninfected control (not recorded which). What was sequenced was whole blood. This chain joins TRBV18 and TRBJ1-1, with D maybe TRBD1 (5 bases). The CDR3 region is CASSPGGPNTEAFF. The CDR3 DNA sequence: TGTGCCAGCTCACCGGGGGGACCGAACACTGAAGCTTTCTTT.